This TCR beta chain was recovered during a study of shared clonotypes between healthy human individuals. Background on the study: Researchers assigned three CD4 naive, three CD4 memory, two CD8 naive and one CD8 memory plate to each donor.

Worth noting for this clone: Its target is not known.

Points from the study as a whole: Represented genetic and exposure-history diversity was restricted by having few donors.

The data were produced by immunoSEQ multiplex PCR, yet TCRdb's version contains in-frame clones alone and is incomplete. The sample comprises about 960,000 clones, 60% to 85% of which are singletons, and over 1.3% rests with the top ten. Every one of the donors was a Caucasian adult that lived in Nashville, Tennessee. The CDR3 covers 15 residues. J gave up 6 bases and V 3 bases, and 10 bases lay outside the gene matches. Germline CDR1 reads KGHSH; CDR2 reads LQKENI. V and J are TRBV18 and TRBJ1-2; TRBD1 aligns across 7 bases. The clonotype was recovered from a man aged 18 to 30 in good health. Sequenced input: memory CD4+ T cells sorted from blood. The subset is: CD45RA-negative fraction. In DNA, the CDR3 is TGTGCCAGCTCACCGGCGTCTGGCAGGGGGGATGGCTACACCTTC. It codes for CASSPASGRGDGYTF.